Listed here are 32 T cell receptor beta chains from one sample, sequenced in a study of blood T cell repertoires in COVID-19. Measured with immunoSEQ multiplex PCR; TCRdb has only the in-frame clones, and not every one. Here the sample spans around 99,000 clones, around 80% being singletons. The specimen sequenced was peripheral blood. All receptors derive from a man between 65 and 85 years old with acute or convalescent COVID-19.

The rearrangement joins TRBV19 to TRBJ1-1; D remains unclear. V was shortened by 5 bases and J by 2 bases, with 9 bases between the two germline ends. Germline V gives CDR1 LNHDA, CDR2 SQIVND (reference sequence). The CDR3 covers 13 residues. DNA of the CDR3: TGTGCCAGTAGTTGGAGAGACAACACTGAAGCTTTCTTT. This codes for CASSWRDNTEAFF.

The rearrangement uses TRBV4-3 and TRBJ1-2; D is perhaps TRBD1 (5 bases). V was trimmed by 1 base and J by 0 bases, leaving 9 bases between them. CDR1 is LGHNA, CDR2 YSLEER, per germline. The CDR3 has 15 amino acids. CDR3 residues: CASSQATAPNYGYTF. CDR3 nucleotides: TGCGCCAGCAGCCAAGCGACAGCCCCTAACTATGGCTACACCTTC.

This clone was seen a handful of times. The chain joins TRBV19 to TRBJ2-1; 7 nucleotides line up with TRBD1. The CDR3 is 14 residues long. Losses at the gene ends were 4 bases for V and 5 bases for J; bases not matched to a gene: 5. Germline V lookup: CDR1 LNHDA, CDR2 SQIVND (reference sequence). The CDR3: CASSTRQGHNEQFF. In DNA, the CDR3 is TGTGCCAGTAGTACCCGACAGGGTCACAATGAGCAGTTCTTC.

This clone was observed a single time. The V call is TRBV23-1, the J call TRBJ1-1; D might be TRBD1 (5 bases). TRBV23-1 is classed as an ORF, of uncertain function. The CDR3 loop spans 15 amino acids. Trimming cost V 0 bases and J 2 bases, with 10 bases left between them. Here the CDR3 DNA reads TGCGCCAGCAGTCAATCAAGGGGCCGAAACACTGAAGCTTTCTTT. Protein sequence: CASSQSRGRNTEAFF.

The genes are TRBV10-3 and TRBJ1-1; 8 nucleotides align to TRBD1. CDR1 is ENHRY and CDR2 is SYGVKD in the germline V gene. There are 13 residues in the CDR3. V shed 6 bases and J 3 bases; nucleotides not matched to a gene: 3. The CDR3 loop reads CAIRDRVHTEAFF. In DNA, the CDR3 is TGTGCCATCAGGGACAGGGTGCACACTGAAGCTTTCTTT.

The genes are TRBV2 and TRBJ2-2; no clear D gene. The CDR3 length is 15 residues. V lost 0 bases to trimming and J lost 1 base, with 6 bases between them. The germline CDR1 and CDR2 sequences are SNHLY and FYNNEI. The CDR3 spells CASSEALRNTGELFF. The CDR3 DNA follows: TGTGCCAGCAGTGAAGCGCTAAGGAACACCGGGGAGCTGTTTTTT.

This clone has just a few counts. The CDR3 DNA sequence: TGTGCCAGCAGGGCCGGGACTAGGGGGCCAGAGACCCAGTACTTC. The encoded protein is CASRAGTRGPETQYF. This sequence joins TRBV2 and TRBJ2-5; maybe TRBD2 (8 bases). Germline V lookup: CDR1 SNHLY, CDR2 FYNNEI. The V and J ends lost 6 bases and 4 bases respectively, with 18 bases between them. The CDR3 totals 15 residues.

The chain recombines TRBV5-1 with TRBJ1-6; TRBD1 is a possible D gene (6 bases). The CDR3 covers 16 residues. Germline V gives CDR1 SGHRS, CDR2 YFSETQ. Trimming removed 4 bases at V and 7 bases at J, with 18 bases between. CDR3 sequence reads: CASSALDGTNNSPLHF. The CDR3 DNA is TGCGCCAGCAGCGCCCTGGACGGGACAAACAATTCACCCCTCCACTTT.

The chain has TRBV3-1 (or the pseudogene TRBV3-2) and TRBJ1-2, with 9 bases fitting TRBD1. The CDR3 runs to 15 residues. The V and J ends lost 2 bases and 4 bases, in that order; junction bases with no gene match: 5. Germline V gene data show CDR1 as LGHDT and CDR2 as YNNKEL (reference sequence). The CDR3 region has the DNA TGTGCCAGCAGCCAAACAGGGGGCGCGCTCTATGGCTACACCTTC. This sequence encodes CASSQTGGALYGYTF.

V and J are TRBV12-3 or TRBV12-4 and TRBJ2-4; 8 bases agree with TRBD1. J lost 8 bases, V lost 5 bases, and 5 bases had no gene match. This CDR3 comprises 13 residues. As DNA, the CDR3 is TGTGCCAGCAGTCCACAGGGGGGATACATTCAGTACTTC. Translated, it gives CASSPQGGYIQYF.

The DNA for the CDR3 is TGTGCCAGCAGTAGGGACAGAAGCAATCAGCCCCAGCATTTT. Translating it yields CASSRDRSNQPQHF. The chain uses TRBV27 and TRBJ1-5, with TRBD1 matching over 7 bases. The length of the CDR3 is 14 residues. CDR1 MNHEY and CDR2 SMNVEV come from the germline V gene (reference sequence). The ends lost 5 bases at V and 1 base at J; junction bases unmatched: 2.

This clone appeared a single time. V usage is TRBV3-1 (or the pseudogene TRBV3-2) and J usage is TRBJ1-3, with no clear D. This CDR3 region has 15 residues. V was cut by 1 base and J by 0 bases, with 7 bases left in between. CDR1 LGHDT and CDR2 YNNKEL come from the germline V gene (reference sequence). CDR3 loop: CASSQVRRSGNTIYF. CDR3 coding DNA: TGTGCCAGCAGCCAAGTGAGGCGCTCTGGAAACACCATATATTTT.

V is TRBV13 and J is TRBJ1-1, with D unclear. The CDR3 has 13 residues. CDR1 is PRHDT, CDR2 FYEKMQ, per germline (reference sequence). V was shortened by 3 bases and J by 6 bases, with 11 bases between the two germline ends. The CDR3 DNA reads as TGTGCCAGCAGCTTGTACAGAGCCTCTGAAGCTTTCTTT. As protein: CASSLYRASEAFF.

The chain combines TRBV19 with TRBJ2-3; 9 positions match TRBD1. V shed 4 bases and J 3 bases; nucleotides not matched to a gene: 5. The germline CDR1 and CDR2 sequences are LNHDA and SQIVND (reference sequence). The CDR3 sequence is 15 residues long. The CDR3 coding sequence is TGTGCCAGTAGTAGATCCGGGACAGGGACAGATACGCAGTATTTT. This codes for CASSRSGTGTDTQYF.

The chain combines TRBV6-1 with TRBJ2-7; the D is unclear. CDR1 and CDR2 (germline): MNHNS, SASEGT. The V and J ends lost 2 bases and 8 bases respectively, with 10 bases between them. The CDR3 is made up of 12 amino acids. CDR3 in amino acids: CASSENTDKQYF. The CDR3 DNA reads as TGTGCCAGCAGTGAAAACACAGATAAGCAGTACTTC.

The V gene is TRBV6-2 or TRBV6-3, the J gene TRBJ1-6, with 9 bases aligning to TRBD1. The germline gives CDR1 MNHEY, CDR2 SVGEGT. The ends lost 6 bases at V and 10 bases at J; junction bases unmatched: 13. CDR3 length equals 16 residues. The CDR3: CASSPAGTGSQSPLHF. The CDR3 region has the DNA TGTGCCAGCAGCCCGGCCGGGACAGGGAGTCAATCACCCCTCCACTTT.

The CDR3 bases are TGTGCCAGCACTCCTCGGGGGAGCACCGGGGAGCTGTTTTTT. Protein sequence: CASTPRGSTGELFF. The chain links TRBV6-5 to TRBJ2-2, with a weak D call TRBD2 (6 bases). Trimming took off 7 bases at V and 4 bases at J, with 13 bases between the two ends. Germline lookup yields CDR1 MNHEY and CDR2 SVGAGI. The CDR3 runs 14 residues.

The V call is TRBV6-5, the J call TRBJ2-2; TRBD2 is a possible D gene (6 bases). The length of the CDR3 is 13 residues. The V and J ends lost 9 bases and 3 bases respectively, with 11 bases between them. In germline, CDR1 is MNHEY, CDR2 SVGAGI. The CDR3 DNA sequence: TGTGCCAGTATACGGAGGGACACCGGGGAGCTGTTTTTT. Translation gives CASIRRDTGELFF.

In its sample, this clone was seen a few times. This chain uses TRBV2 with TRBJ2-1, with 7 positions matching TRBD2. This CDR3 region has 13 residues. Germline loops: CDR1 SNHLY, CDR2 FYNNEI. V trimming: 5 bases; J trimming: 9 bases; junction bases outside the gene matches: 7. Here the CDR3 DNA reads TGTGCCAGCAGTTCCTGGGGGGGAAGTGAGCAGTTCTTC. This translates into CASSSWGGSEQFF.

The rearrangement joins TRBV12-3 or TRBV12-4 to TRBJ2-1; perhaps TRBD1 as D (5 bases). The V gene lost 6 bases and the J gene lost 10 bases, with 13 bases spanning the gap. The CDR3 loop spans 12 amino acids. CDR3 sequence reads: CASSQNHREQFF. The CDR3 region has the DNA TGTGCCAGCAGCCAGAATCACAGGGAGCAGTTCTTC.

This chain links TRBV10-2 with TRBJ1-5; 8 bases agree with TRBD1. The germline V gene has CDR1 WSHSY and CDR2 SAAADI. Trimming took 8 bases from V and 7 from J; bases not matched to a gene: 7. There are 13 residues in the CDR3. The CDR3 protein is CASGQGQGQPQHF. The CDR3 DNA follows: TGCGCCAGCGGACAGGGCCAAGGGCAGCCCCAGCATTTT.

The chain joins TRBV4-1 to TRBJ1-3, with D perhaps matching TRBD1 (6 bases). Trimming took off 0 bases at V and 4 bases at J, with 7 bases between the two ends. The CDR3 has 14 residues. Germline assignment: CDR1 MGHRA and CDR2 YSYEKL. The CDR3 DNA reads TGCGCCAGCAGCCAAGAGCAGGGGGGAAACACCATATATTTT. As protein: CASSQEQGGNTIYF.

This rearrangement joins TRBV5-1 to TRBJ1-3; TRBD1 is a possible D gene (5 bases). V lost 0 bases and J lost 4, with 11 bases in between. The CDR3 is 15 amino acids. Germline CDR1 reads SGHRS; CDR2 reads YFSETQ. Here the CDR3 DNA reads TGCGCCAGCAGCTTGGTGGCAGGGAGGGGAAACACCATATATTTT. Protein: CASSLVAGRGNTIYF.

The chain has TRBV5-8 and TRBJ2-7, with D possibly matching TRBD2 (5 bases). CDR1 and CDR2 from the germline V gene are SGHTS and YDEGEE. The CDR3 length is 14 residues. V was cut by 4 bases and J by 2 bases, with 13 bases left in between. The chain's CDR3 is CASSLGNGAYEQYF. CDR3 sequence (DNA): TGTGCCAGCAGCCTGGGAAACGGGGCCTACGAGCAGTACTTC.

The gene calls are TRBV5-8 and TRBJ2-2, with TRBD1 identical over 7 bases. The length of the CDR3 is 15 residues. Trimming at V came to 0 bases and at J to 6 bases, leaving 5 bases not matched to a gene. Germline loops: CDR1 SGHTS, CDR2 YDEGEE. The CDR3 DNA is TGTGCCAGCAGCTTGGAGGGGGCAAGGGCCGGGGAGCTGTTTTTT. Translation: CASSLEGARAGELFF.

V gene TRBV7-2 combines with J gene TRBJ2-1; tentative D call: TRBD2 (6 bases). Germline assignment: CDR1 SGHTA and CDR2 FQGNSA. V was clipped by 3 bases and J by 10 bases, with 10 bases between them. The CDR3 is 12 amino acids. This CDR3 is CASSLAAGEQFF. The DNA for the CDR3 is TGTGCCAGCAGCTTGGCGGCGGGGGAGCAGTTCTTC.

CDR3 region: CASSLGQGAANEKLFF. CDR3 DNA sequence: TGTGCCAGCAGCTTAGGACAGGGAGCGGCTAATGAAAAACTGTTTTTT. This chain links TRBV7-2 with TRBJ1-4; 7 bases line up with TRBD1. Germline loops: CDR1 SGHTA, CDR2 FQGNSA. This CDR3 is built from 16 residues. The V gene end was trimmed by 1 base and the J gene end by 3 bases; junction bases not matched to a gene: 5.

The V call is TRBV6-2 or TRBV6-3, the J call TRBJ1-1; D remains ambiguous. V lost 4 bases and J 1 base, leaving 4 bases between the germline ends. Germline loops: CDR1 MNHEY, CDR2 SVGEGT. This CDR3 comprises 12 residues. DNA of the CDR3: TGTGCCAGCAGTTTTCGGAACACTGAAGCTTTCTTT. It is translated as CASSFRNTEAFF.

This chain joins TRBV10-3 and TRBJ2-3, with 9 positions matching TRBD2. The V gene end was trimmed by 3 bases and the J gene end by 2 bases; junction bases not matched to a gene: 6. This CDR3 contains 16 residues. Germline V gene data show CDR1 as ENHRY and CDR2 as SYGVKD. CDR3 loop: CAISDPTSGSTDTQYF. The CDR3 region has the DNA TGTGCCATCAGTGACCCGACTAGCGGTTCCACAGATACGCAGTATTTT.

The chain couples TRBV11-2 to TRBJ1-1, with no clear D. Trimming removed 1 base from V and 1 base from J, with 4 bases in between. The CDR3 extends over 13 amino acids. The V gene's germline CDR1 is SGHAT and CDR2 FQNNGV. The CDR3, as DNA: TGTGCCAGCAGCTTAGTCTGGAACACTGAAGCTTTCTTT. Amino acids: CASSLVWNTEAFF.

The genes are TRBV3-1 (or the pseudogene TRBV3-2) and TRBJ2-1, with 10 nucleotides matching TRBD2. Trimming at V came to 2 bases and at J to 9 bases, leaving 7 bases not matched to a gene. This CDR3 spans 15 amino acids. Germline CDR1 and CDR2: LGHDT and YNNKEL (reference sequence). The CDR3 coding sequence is TGTGCCAGCAGCCAACCTAGCGGGGGCTTCGGTGAGCAGTTCTTC. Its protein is CASSQPSGGFGEQFF.

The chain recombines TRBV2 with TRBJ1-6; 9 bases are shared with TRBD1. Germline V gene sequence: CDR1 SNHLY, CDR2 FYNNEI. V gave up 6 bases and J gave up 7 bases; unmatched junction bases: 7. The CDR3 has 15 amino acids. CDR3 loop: CASSPTGGKNSPLHF. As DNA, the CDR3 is TGTGCCAGCAGCCCTACAGGGGGCAAGAATTCACCCCTCCACTTT.